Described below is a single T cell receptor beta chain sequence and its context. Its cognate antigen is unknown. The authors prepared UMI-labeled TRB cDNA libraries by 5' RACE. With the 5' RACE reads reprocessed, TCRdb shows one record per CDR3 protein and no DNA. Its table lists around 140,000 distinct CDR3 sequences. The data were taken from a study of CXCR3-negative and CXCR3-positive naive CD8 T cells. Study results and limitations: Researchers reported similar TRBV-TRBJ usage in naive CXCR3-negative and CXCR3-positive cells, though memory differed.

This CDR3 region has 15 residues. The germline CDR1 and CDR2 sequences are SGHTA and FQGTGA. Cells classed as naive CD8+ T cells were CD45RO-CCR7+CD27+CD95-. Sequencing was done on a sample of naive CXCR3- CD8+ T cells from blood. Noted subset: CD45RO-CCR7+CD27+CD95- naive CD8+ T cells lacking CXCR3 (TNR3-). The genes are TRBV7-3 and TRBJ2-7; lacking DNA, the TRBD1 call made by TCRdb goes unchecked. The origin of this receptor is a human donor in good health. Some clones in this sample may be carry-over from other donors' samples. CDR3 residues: CASSNLGQLTYEQYF.